Sequencing of this T cell receptor (beta chain) was carried out in a study of CD8+ T cells in alopecia areata. Germline CDR1 and CDR2: LNHDA and SQIVND (reference sequence). The CDR3 covers 13 residues. Trimming removed 3 bases from V and 3 bases from J, with 9 bases in between. Treatment indicated: oral pan-JAK inhibitor, 5-10 mg twice daily. Once RNA had been extracted, it was reverse transcribed into cDNA to act as the sequencing template. Data came from immunoSEQ multiplex PCR; TCRdb stores just in-frame clones and leaves some out. The table includes 110,000 or so clones, less than 75% detected once.

The sequencing here drew on CD8+ T cells sorted from blood, taken at week 4, from a patient treated with tofacitinib. This chain joins TRBV19 and TRBJ2-7; D unclear. This TCR came from a human donor with alopecia areata. This CDR3 reads CASSISRLYEQYF. For the CDR3, the DNA is TGTGCCAGTAGTATTTCAAGACTCTACGAGCAGTACTTC.